This is a list of T cell receptor beta chains from one sample in a study of T cell repertoires in cytomegalovirus infection. No antigens are known for them. TCRdb reanalysed the reads using MiXCR and keeps one entry per CDR3 protein. The table has around 900,000 distinct CDR3 sequences, around 31% seen once; the top ten hold more than 12%. The material sequenced was cultured CD8+ T cells from PBMCs, taken from culture after CMV antigen stimulation. The receptors were sampled from a human donor in good health (CMV status not recorded). Some clones in this sample may be carry-over from other donors' samples. CDR3s leave out the opening cysteine and the closing phenylalanine or tryptophan.

TRBV2,TRBJ1-1,ASRSDRNTEAF
TRBV20-1,TRBJ1-4,SARLTGEEKLF
TRBV10-1,TRBJ2-7,ASSETRGMREQY
TRBV5-1,TRBJ2-1,ASSLTAGTVYNEQF
TRBV20-1,TRBJ2-1,SATSGVHNEQF
TRBV19,TRBJ1-5,ASSIETTDGNQPQH
TRBV6-5,TRBJ2-2,ASCYSNSPDTGELF
TRBV7-3,TRBJ2-7,ASSQGQGNLQSSYEQY
TRBV5-6,TRBJ1-5,ASSGGDGGNQPQH
TRBV7-9,TRBJ2-1,ASSLARRPSSYNEQF